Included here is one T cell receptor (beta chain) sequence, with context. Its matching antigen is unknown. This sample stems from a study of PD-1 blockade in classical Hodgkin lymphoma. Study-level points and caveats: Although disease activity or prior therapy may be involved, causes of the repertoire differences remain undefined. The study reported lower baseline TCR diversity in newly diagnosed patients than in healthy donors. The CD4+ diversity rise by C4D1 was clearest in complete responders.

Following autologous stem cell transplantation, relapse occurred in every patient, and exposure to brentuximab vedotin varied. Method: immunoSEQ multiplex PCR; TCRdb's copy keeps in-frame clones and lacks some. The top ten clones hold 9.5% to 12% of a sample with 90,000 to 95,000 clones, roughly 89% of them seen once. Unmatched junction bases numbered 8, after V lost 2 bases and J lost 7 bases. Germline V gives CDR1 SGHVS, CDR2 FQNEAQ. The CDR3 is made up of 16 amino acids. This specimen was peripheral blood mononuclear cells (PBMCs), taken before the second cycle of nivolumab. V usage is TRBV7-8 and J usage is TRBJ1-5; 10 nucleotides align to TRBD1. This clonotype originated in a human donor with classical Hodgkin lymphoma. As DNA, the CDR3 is TGTGCCAGCAGCTTACCCGGGACAGGGGCCCACCAGCCCCAGCATTTT. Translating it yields CASSLPGTGAHQPQHF.